A selection of T cell receptor beta chains follows, all from one sample in a study of blood T cells in healthy people across ages. A single record per CDR3 protein comes from TCRdb applying MiXCR to the 5' RACE reads. The data hold 1.5 million to 1.9 million distinct CDR3 sequences, with about 42% observed a single time. The specimen was blood. The receptors were sampled from a woman under 30 in good health. CDR3s include the opening cysteine and the closing phenylalanine or tryptophan. The order of the fields is V gene, J gene, clone size, D gene, CDR3 DNA, CDR3 protein. A D gene is named only where the DNA matches it firmly. Only part of the rows carry a size: once, few, many, or a class if the clone is expanded.

v_gene: TRBV4-1; j_gene: TRBJ2-1; abundance: few; d_gene: .; CDR3nt: TGCGCCAGCAGCCAACCGGCGGGGGCCCCCTACAATGAGCAGTTCTTC; CDR3aa: CASSQPAGAPYNEQFF
v_gene: TRBV7-9; j_gene: TRBJ2-1; abundance: .; d_gene: TRBD2; CDR3nt: TGTGCGGGACTAGCGGGGTACAATGAGCAGTTCTTC; CDR3aa: CAGLAGYNEQFF
v_gene: TRBV7-3; j_gene: TRBJ2-1; abundance: .; d_gene: .; CDR3nt: TGTGCCAGCAGCTTAAGTATTCTCGTCCCTGAGCAGTTCTTC; CDR3aa: CASSLSILVPEQFF
v_gene: TRBV15; j_gene: TRBJ2-5; abundance: few; d_gene: TRBD1; CDR3nt: TGTGCCACCAGCGGGGAGTCGGGACAGTATTTGGAGACCCAGTACTTC; CDR3aa: CATSGESGQYLETQYF
v_gene: TRBV6-5; j_gene: TRBJ2-1; abundance: .; d_gene: TRBD1; CDR3nt: TGTGCCAGCAGTTACTCGAGCAGGGGGCCCTACAATGAGCAGTTCTTC; CDR3aa: CASSYSSRGPYNEQFF
v_gene: TRBV7-2; j_gene: TRBJ2-7; abundance: .; d_gene: .; CDR3nt: TGTGCCAGCAGCTTAGCAAGACGGTCCTACAATGAGCAGTACTTC; CDR3aa: CASSLARRSYNEQYF
v_gene: TRBV12-3/TRBV12-4; j_gene: TRBJ2-3; abundance: few; d_gene: TRBD2; CDR3nt: TGTGCCAGCAGTTCCGGACTAGTTCGGGACTTCACAGATACGCAGTATTTT; CDR3aa: CASSSGLVRDFTDTQYF
v_gene: TRBV27; j_gene: TRBJ2-7; abundance: .; d_gene: .; CDR3nt: TGTGCCAGCAGGAAGGGGGGCTCCTTGGCCTACGAGCAGTACTTC; CDR3aa: CASRKGGSLAYEQYF
v_gene: TRBV5-1; j_gene: TRBJ2-7; abundance: .; d_gene: .; CDR3nt: TGCGCCAGCAGGAACGGGGACCTCTACGAGCAGTACTTC; CDR3aa: CASRNGDLYEQYF
v_gene: TRBV7-2; j_gene: TRBJ2-7; abundance: .; d_gene: .; CDR3nt: TGTGCCAGCAGCTTGTTTGGCTTCCGGGGTGAGCAGTACTTC; CDR3aa: CASSLFGFRGEQYF
v_gene: TRBV6-6; j_gene: TRBJ2-7; abundance: once; d_gene: .; CDR3nt: TGTGCCAGAAGTTACCATCGCGGGATATCCTCCTACGAGCAGTACTTC; CDR3aa: CARSYHRGISSYEQYF
v_gene: TRBV9; j_gene: TRBJ1-1; abundance: few; d_gene: .; CDR3nt: TGTGCCAGCAGCGCTTCCCCAGCGTCTCTAGCTTTCTTT; CDR3aa: CASSASPASLAFF
v_gene: TRBV5-1; j_gene: TRBJ2-7; abundance: .; d_gene: TRBD1; CDR3nt: TGCGCCAGCAGCGGACAGGGGGCAATCTACGAGCAGTACTTC; CDR3aa: CASSGQGAIYEQYF
v_gene: TRBV27; j_gene: TRBJ1-1; abundance: .; d_gene: TRBD1; CDR3nt: TGTGCCAGCAGTTTAGAAAGGGACAGGGGGTTCACTGAAGCTTTCTTT; CDR3aa: CASSLERDRGFTEAFF
v_gene: TRBV7-6; j_gene: TRBJ2-6; abundance: .; d_gene: TRBD1; CDR3nt: TGTGCCAGCAGCTTAGTGACAGGGCTCCTCTCTGGGGCCAACGTCCTGACTTTC; CDR3aa: CASSLVTGLLSGANVLTF
v_gene: TRBV20-1; j_gene: TRBJ2-5; abundance: few; d_gene: .; CDR3nt: TGCAGTGCCAAACCGGGACAAAGGCCCCACGGGACCCAGTACTTC; CDR3aa: CSAKPGQRPHGTQYF
v_gene: TRBV10-3; j_gene: TRBJ2-3; abundance: .; d_gene: TRBD2; CDR3nt: TGTGCCATCAGTGAGTCGCGGGGGGTCTATAAGACAGATACGCAGTATTTT; CDR3aa: CAISESRGVYKTDTQYF
v_gene: TRBV20-1; j_gene: TRBJ2-1; abundance: .; d_gene: TRBD2; CDR3nt: TGCAGTGCTAGTTCACTAGCGGGAGTCGGGAATGAGCAGTTCTTC; CDR3aa: CSASSLAGVGNEQFF
v_gene: TRBV6-2/TRBV6-3; j_gene: TRBJ2-1; abundance: .; d_gene: .; CDR3nt: TGTGCCAGCAGTTACTCCGCAGGGAGAAATGAGCAGTTCTTC; CDR3aa: CASSYSAGRNEQFF
v_gene: TRBV7-9; j_gene: TRBJ2-5; abundance: few; d_gene: .; CDR3nt: TGTGCCAGCAGCTTAGGTTGGAAGAACCAACAAGAGACCCAGTACTTC; CDR3aa: CASSLGWKNQQETQYF
v_gene: TRBV29-1; j_gene: TRBJ2-7; abundance: .; d_gene: TRBD1; CDR3nt: TGCAGCGGCGGGACAGGACGGGAGCAGTACTTC; CDR3aa: CSGGTGREQYF
v_gene: TRBV4-3; j_gene: TRBJ2-7; abundance: few; d_gene: .; CDR3nt: TGCGCCAGCAGCCAAGTCAGGGGGGAGTTCTACGAGCAGTACTTC; CDR3aa: CASSQVRGEFYEQYF
v_gene: TRBV3-1; j_gene: TRBJ2-1; abundance: few; d_gene: TRBD1; CDR3nt: TGTGCCAGCAGCCAAGATTACAGGGGGCCGGACAATGAGCAGTTCTTC; CDR3aa: CASSQDYRGPDNEQFF
v_gene: TRBV7-9; j_gene: TRBJ2-5; abundance: few; d_gene: TRBD1; CDR3nt: TGTGCCAGCAGTTCAAGAGGGGGCTTGGAGACCCAGTACTTC; CDR3aa: CASSSRGGLETQYF
v_gene: TRBV7-9; j_gene: TRBJ1-2; abundance: .; d_gene: .; CDR3nt: TGTGCCAGCAGCACCTGGACTGATACCTATGGCTACACCTTC; CDR3aa: CASSTWTDTYGYTF
v_gene: TRBV6-6; j_gene: TRBJ2-1; abundance: .; d_gene: .; CDR3nt: TGTGCCAGCAGCCCTAGCGACAAGGAGCAGTTCTTC; CDR3aa: CASSPSDKEQFF
v_gene: TRBV7-2; j_gene: TRBJ2-3; abundance: many; d_gene: .; CDR3nt: TGTGCCAGCAGCTTATCATTCGACCACACCACGCAGTATTTT; CDR3aa: CASSLSFDHTTQYF
v_gene: TRBV5-1; j_gene: TRBJ2-2; abundance: .; d_gene: TRBD1; CDR3nt: TGCGCCAGCAGTCCTCTCACAGGGGGCCCCGGGGAGCTGTTTTTT; CDR3aa: CASSPLTGGPGELFF
v_gene: TRBV6-5; j_gene: TRBJ1-1; abundance: .; d_gene: .; CDR3nt: TGTGCCAGCAGTTACGGCACTGGGGGCACTGAAGCTTTCTTT; CDR3aa: CASSYGTGGTEAFF
v_gene: TRBV4-2; j_gene: TRBJ2-3; abundance: .; d_gene: .; CDR3nt: TGTGCCAGCAGCCAAGTCGGCGTGACTAGCACAGATACGCAGTATTTT; CDR3aa: CASSQVGVTSTDTQYF
v_gene: TRBV29-1; j_gene: TRBJ2-1; abundance: .; d_gene: TRBD1; CDR3nt: TGCAGCGTTAACAGGGGCGGCTACTACAATGAGCAGTTCTTC; CDR3aa: CSVNRGGYYNEQFF
v_gene: TRBV29-1; j_gene: TRBJ1-3; abundance: .; d_gene: .; CDR3nt: TGCAGCGTTCAGACCAACTCTGGAAACACCATATATTTT; CDR3aa: CSVQTNSGNTIYF
v_gene: TRBV29-1; j_gene: TRBJ2-7; abundance: few; d_gene: .; CDR3nt: TGCAGCGTTGAAGGCGGTGGGGAGCAGTACTTC; CDR3aa: CSVEGGGEQYF
v_gene: TRBV4-3; j_gene: TRBJ2-7; abundance: few; d_gene: .; CDR3nt: TGCGCCAGCAGCCAAGATCGTACGGGGACCTACGAGCAGTACTTC; CDR3aa: CASSQDRTGTYEQYF
v_gene: TRBV11-3; j_gene: TRBJ2-1; abundance: .; d_gene: TRBD2; CDR3nt: TGTGCCAGCAGCTCCAGGGTAGCGGGGAACAATGAGCAGTTCTTC; CDR3aa: CASSSRVAGNNEQFF
v_gene: TRBV19; j_gene: TRBJ2-7; abundance: .; d_gene: .; CDR3nt: TGTGCCAGTAGTATGAGGGGGGCGAACGAGCAGTACTTC; CDR3aa: CASSMRGANEQYF
v_gene: TRBV5-1; j_gene: TRBJ2-3; abundance: .; d_gene: TRBD2; CDR3nt: TGCGCCAGCAGCTTGACGGGGGGGCCCCCAGATACGCAGTATTTT; CDR3aa: CASSLTGGPPDTQYF
v_gene: TRBV21-1; j_gene: TRBJ2-2; abundance: .; d_gene: .; CDR3nt: TGTGCCAGCAAACCGGGCGACACCGGGGAGCTGTTTTTT; CDR3aa: CASKPGDTGELFF
v_gene: TRBV7-9; j_gene: TRBJ2-7; abundance: .; d_gene: .; CDR3nt: TGTGCCAGCAGCTCGGTCATGGCGGGTGGGTCCTACGAGCAGTACTTC; CDR3aa: CASSSVMAGGSYEQYF
v_gene: TRBV7-6; j_gene: TRBJ2-1; abundance: .; d_gene: TRBD2; CDR3nt: TGTGCCAGCAGCTTAGTTAGGGGACTAGCGGGGACCGTGCAGTTCTTC; CDR3aa: CASSLVRGLAGTVQFF
v_gene: TRBV27; j_gene: TRBJ1-4; abundance: .; d_gene: .; CDR3nt: TGTGCCAGCTCAAAAGGGACGGCTAATGAAAAACTGTTTTTT; CDR3aa: CASSKGTANEKLFF
v_gene: TRBV5-1; j_gene: TRBJ1-1; abundance: .; d_gene: .; CDR3nt: TGCGCCAGCAGCCCCGGGCAGGGAGAAACTGAAGCTTTCTTT; CDR3aa: CASSPGQGETEAFF
v_gene: TRBV20-1; j_gene: TRBJ1-5; abundance: .; d_gene: TRBD1; CDR3nt: TGCAGTGCGAGAATACAGGGGAGGCAGCCCCAGCATTTT; CDR3aa: CSARIQGRQPQHF
v_gene: TRBV7-9; j_gene: TRBJ2-1; abundance: .; d_gene: .; CDR3nt: TGTGCCAGCGGTTACACAGCCGGCCCAAACAATGAGCAGTTCTTC; CDR3aa: CASGYTAGPNNEQFF
v_gene: TRBV10-3; j_gene: TRBJ2-7; abundance: .; d_gene: TRBD2; CDR3nt: TGTGCCATCAGGGCCGGGACTAGCGGAAGCTCCTACGAGCAGTACTTC; CDR3aa: CAIRAGTSGSSYEQYF
v_gene: TRBV10-3; j_gene: TRBJ2-1; abundance: .; d_gene: TRBD2; CDR3nt: TGTGCCAGCAGTGCCTCTAGCGGGGGGGCTGCTGAGCAGTTCTTC; CDR3aa: CASSASSGGAAEQFF
v_gene: TRBV24-1; j_gene: TRBJ2-2; abundance: .; d_gene: TRBD2; CDR3nt: TGTGCCACCAGTGATTTCCGGACTAGCGGGCTATCCAAGGAGCTGTTTTTT; CDR3aa: CATSDFRTSGLSKELFF
v_gene: TRBV20-1; j_gene: TRBJ1-4; abundance: .; d_gene: TRBD1; CDR3nt: TGCAGTCTGCTGGACAGGGGGAATAATGAAAAACTGTTTTTT; CDR3aa: CSLLDRGNNEKLFF
v_gene: TRBV20-1; j_gene: TRBJ2-1; abundance: once; d_gene: TRBD1; CDR3nt: TGCAGTGCTAGATCTTACCGGGACAGGGACTACTCAAGGGCTAACAATGAGCAGTTCTTC; CDR3aa: CSARSYRDRDYSRANNEQFF
v_gene: TRBV20-1; j_gene: TRBJ2-5; abundance: .; d_gene: TRBD1; CDR3nt: TGCAGTGCTAGAGCCCAGACAGGGTCAGAGGCCCAGTACTTC; CDR3aa: CSARAQTGSEAQYF
v_gene: TRBV14; j_gene: TRBJ1-2; abundance: .; d_gene: TRBD1; CDR3nt: TGTGCCAGCAGCCCAAGACAGGGCCGATTACCTAACTATGGCTACACCTTC; CDR3aa: CASSPRQGRLPNYGYTF
v_gene: TRBV27; j_gene: TRBJ1-2; abundance: .; d_gene: .; CDR3nt: TGTGCCAGCAGTTTATCGGCCGGAGGATCGTCAGGCTACACCTTC; CDR3aa: CASSLSAGGSSGYTF
v_gene: TRBV28; j_gene: TRBJ1-2; abundance: few; d_gene: .; CDR3nt: TGTGCCAGCGGGTTACCAGGGGTCTATGGCTACACCTTC; CDR3aa: CASGLPGVYGYTF
v_gene: TRBV4-2; j_gene: TRBJ2-7; abundance: .; d_gene: TRBD1; CDR3nt: TGTGCCAGCAGCCAGGGTTGGACAGGGACCTACGAGCAGTACTTC; CDR3aa: CASSQGWTGTYEQYF
v_gene: TRBV7-2; j_gene: TRBJ2-4; abundance: few; d_gene: .; CDR3nt: TGTGCCAGCAGCTTAGTGTCAAGCCTCGCAGGGGAGCAGTACTTC; CDR3aa: CASSLVSSLAGEQYF
v_gene: TRBV4-2; j_gene: TRBJ2-1; abundance: few; d_gene: TRBD2; CDR3nt: TGTGCCAGCAGCCAAGGGTTCGCACTAGCGGGTTACAATGAGCAGTTCTTC; CDR3aa: CASSQGFALAGYNEQFF
v_gene: TRBV11-2; j_gene: TRBJ2-7; abundance: .; d_gene: .; CDR3nt: TGTGCCAGCAGCTTAGAGGCAGGGCCCTTCTACGAGCAGTACTTC; CDR3aa: CASSLEAGPFYEQYF
v_gene: TRBV5-1; j_gene: TRBJ1-2; abundance: many; d_gene: TRBD1; CDR3nt: TGCGCCAGCAGCTCGGGACAGGGTCTCTATGGCTACACCTTC; CDR3aa: CASSSGQGLYGYTF
v_gene: TRBV7-3; j_gene: TRBJ2-1; abundance: .; d_gene: .; CDR3nt: TGTGCCAGCAGCAGGGAGGATGGGCGCGAGCAGTTCTTC; CDR3aa: CASSREDGREQFF